This entry lists 19 T cell receptor beta chains sequenced from one sample in a study of T cell changes during pregnancy in multiple sclerosis. Measured with immunoSEQ multiplex PCR; TCRdb has only the in-frame clones, and not every one. The data contain 50,000 to 75,000 clones, 91% of them seen just once; the ten biggest clones take up over 1%. Sample: peripheral blood, taken after pregnancy. The receptors shown here come from a female donor in good health, enrolled as a control in a pregnancy study.

This clone has a handful of counts. Other DNA sequences in this specimen translate into the identical CDR3. The gene calls are TRBV19 and TRBJ1-5; 9 bases are a match to TRBD1. The CDR3 spans 14 residues. The germline CDR1 and CDR2 sequences are LNHDA and SQIVND (reference sequence). J lost 4 bases, V lost 5 bases, and 3 bases had no gene match. Here the CDR3 reads CASSLGQGNQPQHF. The CDR3 DNA reads TGTGCCAGTAGTCTCGGACAGGGGAATCAGCCCCAGCATTTT.

The gene calls are TRBV11-2 and TRBJ1-2, with a tentative D call TRBD1 (6 bases). The V gene lost 5 bases and the J gene lost 3 bases, with 13 bases spanning the gap. The CDR3 totals 14 residues. CDR1 is SGHAT and CDR2 is FQNNGV in the germline V gene. CDR3 in DNA: TGTGCCAGCAGCATAACAGGGTCGGACTATGGCTACACCTTC. This sequence encodes CASSITGSDYGYTF.

This sequence joins TRBV2 and TRBJ2-3; 7 nucleotides agree with TRBD2. The CDR3 covers 14 residues. The trim removed 4 bases at V and 6 bases at J, leaving 7 bases unmatched. Germline V gives CDR1 SNHLY, CDR2 FYNNEI. Written as DNA, the CDR3 is TGTGCCAGCAGTGTTTCGGGGGGAAGGGATACGCAGTATTTT. Translated, it gives CASSVSGGRDTQYF.

The rearrangement uses TRBV6-5 and TRBJ1-1, with 9 bases identical to TRBD1. The trim removed 6 bases at V and 4 bases at J, leaving 6 bases unmatched. Germline V gene data show CDR1 as MNHEY and CDR2 as SVGAGI. The CDR3 is 14 residues long. CDR3 loop: CASRGDRVGTEAFF. The CDR3 DNA reads TGTGCCAGCAGGGGGGACAGGGTGGGCACTGAAGCTTTCTTT.

The chain uses TRBV6-1 and TRBJ1-3; the D gene is possibly TRBD1 (5 bases). Per germline, CDR1 MNHNS and CDR2 SASEGT. With 2 bases removed from V and 7 bases from J, the gap between germline ends came to 15 bases. CDR3 length equals 15 residues. Here the CDR3 DNA reads TGTGCCAGCAGTGAAAGTCCGACAGCCTCGAACACCATATATTTT. Protein: CASSESPTASNTIYF.

The gene calls are TRBV15 and TRBJ1-3, with TRBD1 identical over 10 bases. The CDR3 runs 18 residues. With V trimmed by 5 bases and J by 3 bases, 13 bases remained unmatched. Germline CDR1 LNHNV, CDR2 YYDKDF (reference sequence). The CDR3 DNA reads as TGTGCCACCAGCCGCGGGGACAGGGGACTTGGGTTTGGAAACACCATATATTTT. It encodes CATSRGDRGLGFGNTIYF. Full variable domain (rest looked up from reference TRBV15 and TRBJ1-3): DAMVIQNPRYQVTQFGKPVTLSCSQTLNHNVMYWYQQKSSQAPKLLFHYYDKDFNNEADTPDNFQSRRPNTSFCFLDIRSPGLGDTAMYLCATSRGDRGLGFGNTIYFGEGSWLTVV.

The rearrangement links TRBV27 to TRBJ2-7, with TRBD2 matching 9 bases. This CDR3 spans 13 amino acids. In germline, CDR1 is MNHEY, CDR2 SMNVEV (reference sequence). V shed 5 bases, J shed 3 bases, and the junction held 2 bases outside the gene matches. This CDR3 reads CASSETSGYEQYF. As DNA, the CDR3 is TGTGCCAGCAGTGAGACTAGCGGCTACGAGCAGTACTTC.

This chain connects TRBV7-9 to TRBJ2-2, with 11 bases identical to TRBD2. CDR1 is SEHNR, CDR2 FQNEAQ, per germline (reference sequence). After removal of 3 bases from V and 1 base from J, the junction contained 4 bases not matched to a gene. This CDR3 region has 17 residues. The CDR3 sequence: CASSFTSGGENTGELFF. The DNA for the CDR3 is TGTGCCAGCAGCTTTACTAGCGGGGGCGAGAACACCGGGGAGCTGTTTTTT.

Only a few counts were recorded for this clone. The chain joins TRBV9 to TRBJ2-1, with 8 bases lining up with TRBD2. V shed 0 bases, J shed 6 bases, and the junction held 5 bases outside the gene matches. Germline-derived CDR1 and CDR2 are SGDLS and YYNGEE. This CDR3 is built from 15 residues. CDR3 sequence reads: CASSVVSGETNEQFF. The CDR3 DNA sequence: TGTGCCAGCAGCGTAGTTAGCGGGGAAACCAATGAGCAGTTCTTC.

The chain recombines TRBV29-1 with TRBJ1-2; 8 bases align to TRBD1. The CDR3 is 13 residues long. The V and J ends lost 6 bases and 2 bases, in that order; junction bases with no gene match: 5. Germline CDR1 reads SQVTM; CDR2 reads ANQGSEA. Written as DNA, the CDR3 is TGCAGCGTCCAAAGGACAGGGAACTATGGCTACACCTTC. This encodes CSVQRTGNYGYTF.

The chain combines TRBV4-2 with TRBJ2-6; D not certain. V lost 2 bases to trimming and J lost 1 base, with 6 bases between them. The CDR3 length is 15 residues. Per germline, CDR1 LGHNA and CDR2 YNFKEQ. CDR3 DNA: TGTGCCAGCAGCCAAATCCGGTCTGGGGCCAACGTCCTGACTTTC. Its translation: CASSQIRSGANVLTF.

The chain joins TRBV5-1 to TRBJ2-1; no clear D. The germline gives CDR1 SGHRS, CDR2 YFSETQ. CDR3 length equals 16 residues. V lost 1 base to trimming and J lost 0 bases, with 11 bases between them. The CDR3 sequence is CASSLPPPYSYNEQFF. DNA of the CDR3: TGCGCCAGCAGCTTGCCTCCCCCTTACTCCTACAATGAGCAGTTCTTC.

The chain combines TRBV19 with TRBJ2-7; TRBD2 might be the D (5 bases). CDR1 LNHDA and CDR2 SQIVND come from the germline V gene (reference sequence). The CDR3 runs 15 residues. Trimming removed 3 bases at V and 0 bases at J, with 12 bases between. CDR3 bases: TGTGCCAGTAGTATCTCCTTAGACTACTCCTACGAGCAGTACTTC. It specifies CASSISLDYSYEQYF.

The J gene is TRBJ2-5, the V gene TRBV5-1, with TRBD1 matching over 10 bases. The CDR3 is made up of 15 amino acids. Germline CDR1 reads SGHRS; CDR2 reads YFSETQ. After removal of 2 bases from V and 5 bases from J, the junction contained 6 bases not matched to a gene. CDR3 coding DNA: TGCGCCAGCAGCTTAACCGGGACAGGGGACGAGACCCAGTACTTC. This translates into CASSLTGTGDETQYF.

The V gene is TRBV15, the J gene TRBJ2-7; 8 bases align to TRBD1. The junction had 16 bases not matched to a gene; V was cut back by 5 bases and J by 7 bases. Looked up from germline, CDR1 is LNHNV and CDR2 is YYDKDF (reference sequence). The CDR3 has 16 residues. The CDR3 is CATSGTPRQGFREQYF. DNA for the CDR3: TGTGCCACCAGCGGGACCCCGCGACAGGGGTTCAGGGAGCAGTACTTC.

The DNA for the CDR3 is TGTGCCAGCAGCTTAGAACCCCAGGACAGCGGGAACACCGGGGAGCTGTTTTTT. The encoded protein is CASSLEPQDSGNTGELFF. The chain is built from TRBV7-2 and TRBJ2-2; a weak D match, TRBD1 (6 bases). The length of the CDR3 is 18 residues. V was trimmed by 1 base and J by 1 base, leaving 16 bases between them. From germline, CDR1 is SGHTA and CDR2 FQGNSA.

V is TRBV5-4 and J is TRBJ1-1; 8 nucleotides match TRBD1. With 0 bases clipped from V and 4 bases from J, the junction kept 8 bases outside the gene matches. The CDR3 runs 16 residues. Germline CDR1 and CDR2: SGHNT and YYREEE (reference sequence). CDR3 sequence reads: CASSLGQGAVGTEAFF. Written as DNA, the CDR3 is TGTGCCAGCAGCTTGGGGCAGGGGGCCGTAGGCACTGAAGCTTTCTTT.

The V and J genes are TRBV9 and TRBJ2-1; 12 bases are a match to TRBD2. Looked up from germline, CDR1 is SGDLS and CDR2 is YYNGEE. CDR3 length equals 19 residues. The V gene end was trimmed by 4 bases and the J gene end by 0 bases; junction bases not matched to a gene: 11. The CDR3 DNA sequence: TGTGCCAGCAGCTTCCAAGGACTAGCGGGAACGAGCTCCTACAATGAGCAGTTCTTC. Translating gives CASSFQGLAGTSSYNEQFF. The complete variable domain, with remaining parts taken from reference TRBV9 and TRBJ2-1, reads DSGVTQTPKHLITATGQRVTLRCSPRSGDLSVYWYQQSLDQGLQFLIQYYNGEERAKGNILERFSAQQFPDLHSELNLSSLELGDSALYFCASSFQGLAGTSSYNEQFFGPGTRLTVL.

The V gene is TRBV27, the J gene TRBJ2-6; D not resolved. The length of the CDR3 is 15 residues. The ends were cut back, 2 bases at V and 0 bases at J, with 5 bases in the middle. Looked up from germline, CDR1 is MNHEY and CDR2 is SMNVEV (reference sequence). CDR3 sequence reads: CASSLVRSGANVLTF. The CDR3 DNA reads as TGTGCCAGCAGTTTAGTTCGCTCTGGGGCCAACGTCCTGACTTTC.